This T cell receptor beta chain was captured in a study of cytomegalovirus exposure and HLA in healthy donors. For the study at large: The study's early data release held about 80 million unique TCRs from HLA-typed donors.

PCR was performed using 60 Vbeta and 13 Jbeta primers. The method was immunoSEQ multiplex PCR; TCRdb's version includes in-frame clones alone and lacks a portion of them. The sample carries around 140,000 clones, 65% to 80% recorded once. This CDR3 region has 16 residues. Germline CDR1 reads GTSNPN; CDR2 reads SVGIG (reference sequence). V was shortened by 5 bases and J by 4 bases, with 21 bases between the two germline ends. This clonotype was obtained from a man aged 30 to 39 in good health and CMV-seronegative. V usage is TRBV30 and J usage is TRBJ1-5; weak D call: TRBD1 (6 bases). Source material: PBMCs. The CDR3 sequence is CAWGREWTTGNQPQHF. The DNA for the CDR3 is TGTGCCTGGGGGAGAGAGTGGACAACAGGGAATCAGCCCCAGCATTTT.